This is a list of T cell receptor beta chains from one sample in a study of T-cell memory formation after mild COVID-19. TCRdb redid the calling of the 5' RACE reads with MiXCR, one entry per CDR3 protein. The sample contains about 360,000 distinct CDR3 sequences, 10% to 15% of which appear only once. Material: PBMCs or a T cell subset sorted from them (not recorded which). Every receptor here comes from a man between 18 and 35 years old who had mild COVID-19 (a few samples of this study predate the infection). Cell type and time point are not known. CDR3s include the opening cysteine and the closing phenylalanine or tryptophan. D genes are given only for firm matches. Clone sizes are given selectively: once, few, many, or a class where the clone is expanded.

clone_size j_call v_call d_call cdr3_nt cdr3_aa
few TRBJ1-1 TRBV3-1 - TGTGCCAGCAGCCAAGACGCGGCAGGGACCATTCAGAACACTGAAGCTTTCTTT CASSQDAAGTIQNTEAFF
- TRBJ1-1 TRBV5-1 - TGCGCCAGCAGCTTGGCTACAGGGATGAGTACTGAAGCTTTCTTT CASSLATGMSTEAFF
few TRBJ2-1 TRBV6-2/TRBV6-3 TRBD2 TGTGCCGCGGGGGGGGCGGACAATGAGCAGTTCTTC CAAGGADNEQFF
few TRBJ2-1 TRBV5-1 TRBD2 TGCGCCAGCAGCTTGGGTAGCGGGGGCGAGCAGTTCTTC CASSLGSGGEQFF
few TRBJ1-4 TRBV5-5 - TGTGCCAGCAGCCCACGAGAACGGAAGACGATTAATGAAAAACTGTTTTTT CASSPRERKTINEKLFF
- TRBJ2-3 TRBV24-1 TRBD1 TGTGCCACCAGTGATTTAACATTGGACAGGCGGGATACGCAGTATTTT CATSDLTLDRRDTQYF
few TRBJ1-1 TRBV6-1 - TGTGCCAGCAGTGTGGACCCAGGTAACACTGAAGCTTTCTTT CASSVDPGNTEAFF
- TRBJ1-2 TRBV27 - TGTGCCAGCAGTTTACAGGGTCGGGGGGCTGGGGGCTACACCTTC CASSLQGRGAGGYTF
many TRBJ2-3 TRBV6-4 - TGTGCCAGCAGTGACGGGGGGGCGACAGATACGCAGTATTTT CASSDGGATDTQYF
many TRBJ2-4 TRBV3-1 TRBD2 TGTGCCAGCAGCCTTCGGGGGGGAAACATTCAGTACTTC CASSLRGGNIQYF
few TRBJ2-3 TRBV5-1 - TGCGCCAGCAGCTCAGATATACCCTCGGGGTCGCGTACGCAGTATTTT CASSSDIPSGSRTQYF
- TRBJ1-5 TRBV7-2 TRBD1 TGTGCCGTCGGCAGGGGGAGCAATCAGCCCCAGCATTTT CAVGRGSNQPQHF
few TRBJ1-1 TRBV25-1 - TGTGCCAGCAGTGAGGGACGGCACACTGAAGCTTTCTTT CASSEGRHTEAFF
- TRBJ2-7 TRBV5-1 - TGCGCCAGCAGCTTCCGTCGGCAGGGCGATCACGAGCAGTACTTC CASSFRRQGDHEQYF
- TRBJ2-1 TRBV28 - TGTGCCAGCAGCCTCATCTGGTCTTACTCGGACGAGCAGTTCTTC CASSLIWSYSDEQFF
- TRBJ2-1 TRBV5-1 - TGCGCCAGCAGCTTTCTCCAGGAGGGCCCCTACAATGAGCAGTTCTTC CASSFLQEGPYNEQFF
- TRBJ2-5 TRBV4-1 - TGCGCCAGCAGCCACTCGACAGCCCCCAAGAGTCCCCAGTACTTC CASSHSTAPKSPQYF
- TRBJ1-2 TRBV27 TRBD1 TGTGCCAGCAGTTCCCTCGGGACAGGATATGGCTACACCTTC CASSSLGTGYGYTF
many TRBJ1-5 TRBV4-1 - TGCGCCAGCAGCCAAGAGGAATGGGGACTTCCCAATCAGCCCCAGCATTTT CASSQEEWGLPNQPQHF
few TRBJ2-3 TRBV11-2 - TGTGCCAGCAGCTTTCTAGCCCGAACAGATACGCAGTATTTT CASSFLARTDTQYF
many TRBJ1-6 TRBV7-9 - TGTGCCAGCAGCTTAGAACAATATAATTCACCCCTCCACTTT CASSLEQYNSPLHF
- TRBJ2-3 TRBV12-3/TRBV12-4 - TGTGCCAGCAGACGTGGCTACCCCACAGATACGCAGTATTTT CASRRGYPTDTQYF
- TRBJ2-3 TRBV29-1 TRBD2 TGCAGCGTTGAAGGGGGCGGGAGGAGCGCCACAGATACGCAGTATTTT CSVEGGGRSATDTQYF
many TRBJ2-5 TRBV10-3 - TGTGCCACCCAAGCAACAGGGTCGGAAGAGACCCAGTACTTC CATQATGSEETQYF
few TRBJ1-3 TRBV28 - TGTGCCAGCAGTTTTAGGGGAAGGTCCCTAAACACCATATATTTT CASSFRGRSLNTIYF
few TRBJ1-1 TRBV4-3 - TGCGCCAGCAGCCCCGGTTTTTTAGGAGGCCTTGATAATAACACTGAAGCTTTCTTT CASSPGFLGGLDNNTEAFF
few TRBJ1-5 TRBV6-5 TRBD1 TGTGCCAGCGGGGACAGCGATCAGCCCCAGCATTTT CASGDSDQPQHF
few TRBJ2-3 TRBV5-1 TRBD1 TGCGCCAGTATGACAGGGGGGTTTGGTCCGACAGATACGCAGTATTTT CASMTGGFGPTDTQYF
few TRBJ2-3 TRBV6-2/TRBV6-3 - TGTGCCAGCAGCCTACTGGGACCACGGAGCACAGATACGCAGTATTTT CASSLLGPRSTDTQYF
few TRBJ2-7 TRBV18 - TGTGCCAGCTCACCACCGTCCGAACAGTGGGAGCAGTACTTC CASSPPSEQWEQYF
many TRBJ1-5 TRBV28 TRBD1 TGTGCCAGCATAAGACAGGGGGATCGAAATCAGCCCCAGCATTTT CASIRQGDRNQPQHF
- TRBJ1-4 TRBV12-3/TRBV12-4 - TGTGCCAGCAGCCCCTACAGGGAAAAACTGTTTTTT CASSPYREKLFF
- TRBJ2-4 TRBV5-6 - TGTGCCAGCAGCTTGACAGGGTCCCCTCAAAACATTCAGTACTTC CASSLTGSPQNIQYF
few TRBJ2-3 TRBV11-2 - TGTGCCAGCAGCTTAGTGTTGGGCCATACGCAGTATTTT CASSLVLGHTQYF
many TRBJ2-1 TRBV7-8 - TGTGCCAGCAGCTTAGCTAGCTCCTACAATGAGCAGTTCTTC CASSLASSYNEQFF
- TRBJ2-1 TRBV7-9 - TGTGCCAGCAGCCCCCGGTTGGCGGCTGAGCAGTTCTTC CASSPRLAAEQFF
many TRBJ2-3 TRBV9 TRBD2 TGTGCCAGCAGCCCCCTAGCGGGGGGTTCAGATACGCAGTATTTT CASSPLAGGSDTQYF
few TRBJ2-2 TRBV28 TRBD2 TGTGCCAGCAGCCCGCAGACCCCGACTAGCGGGGGGGCCGGGGAGCTGTTTTTT CASSPQTPTSGGAGELFF
few TRBJ2-3 TRBV20-1 - TGCAGTGCTAGAGAATTGGGCGGCGGGCCCCGAGATACGCAGTATTTT CSARELGGGPRDTQYF
few TRBJ2-3 TRBV7-9 - TGTGCCAGCATATCAAAGGACGCCAAGGGGTATTTT CASISKDAKGYF